The 6 T cell receptor beta chains in this list originate from one sample, sequenced in a study of siplizumab effects on memory and regulatory T cells. TCRdb's table, derived via immunoSEQ multiplex PCR, lists solely in-frame clones and lacks some. This table has around 100,000 clones, about 90% appearing once. Material: CD4+ T cells sorted from blood. The receptor set was obtained from a human donor in good health.

This clone was recorded once. V gene TRBV7-8 combines with J gene TRBJ1-1, with 7 bases that match TRBD1. V trimming: 7 bases; J trimming: 6 bases; junction bases outside the gene matches: 11. CDR1 and CDR2 (germline): SGHVS, FQNEAQ. The length of the CDR3 is 14 residues. Here the CDR3 reads CASIPRTGASEAFF. DNA of the CDR3: TGTGCCAGCATCCCCCGGACAGGCGCCTCTGAAGCTTTCTTT.

V gene TRBV7-8 combines with J gene TRBJ2-1, with 8 positions matching TRBD2. In germline, CDR1 is SGHVS, CDR2 FQNEAQ. V lost 2 bases to trimming and J lost 2 bases; unmatched junction nucleotides: 5. The CDR3 is 16 amino acids. CDR3 sequence (DNA): TGTGCCAGCAGCTTAAAGCGGGAGAAAACCTACAATGAGCAGTTCTTC. This codes for CASSLKREKTYNEQFF.

V usage is TRBV14 and J usage is TRBJ2-5; D possibly corresponds to TRBD1 (5 bases). Trimming removed 5 bases at V and 7 bases at J, with 14 bases between. The CDR3 is 13 amino acids. In germline, CDR1 is SGHDN, CDR2 FVKESK. CDR3 loop: CASSYRQILTQYF. The CDR3 coding sequence is TGTGCCAGCAGCTACCGACAGATACTGACCCAGTACTTC.

The chain combines TRBV6-1 with TRBJ1-2; weak D call: TRBD1 (5 bases). With 5 bases removed from V and 5 bases from J, the gap between germline ends came to 15 bases. Germline assignment: CDR1 MNHNS and CDR2 SASEGT. The CDR3 is 14 amino acids. The CDR3 protein is CASSSPGPWYGYTF. The CDR3 DNA follows: TGTGCCAGCAGTAGTCCGGGACCTTGGTATGGCTACACCTTC.

Comment on this clone: The same CDR3 also results from other DNA sequences found in this sample. The rearrangement uses TRBV5-1 and TRBJ2-1; D unresolved. This CDR3 spans 12 amino acids. The V end lost 1 base, the J end lost 6 bases, and 5 bases lay between the germline ends. The V gene's germline CDR1 is SGHRS and CDR2 YFSETQ. CDR3 sequence (DNA): TGCGCCAGCAGCTTGAGTGTCAATGAGCAGTTCTTC. Encoded protein: CASSLSVNEQFF.

The rearrangement links TRBV7-9 to TRBJ2-3; 12 positions match TRBD2. The J segment lost 2 bases and the V segment lost 5 bases, leaving 8 bases of the junction unmatched. From germline, CDR1 is SEHNR and CDR2 FQNEAQ (reference sequence). The length of the CDR3 is 17 residues. CDR3 residues: CASSHRTSGTFTDTQYF. The CDR3 coding sequence is TGTGCCAGCAGCCACAGGACTAGCGGGACATTCACAGATACGCAGTATTTT. Full variable domain (missing parts from reference TRBV7-9 and TRBJ2-3): DTGVSQNPRHKITKRGQNVTFRCDPISEHNRLYWYRQTLGQGPEFLTYFQNEAQLEKSRLLSDRFSAERPKGSFSTLEIQRTEQGDSAMYLCASSHRTSGTFTDTQYFGPGTRLTVL.